Listed here are 8 T cell receptor beta chains from one sample, sequenced in a study of T cells in Graves' hyperthyroidism and ophthalmopathy. The TCR beta CDR3 regions underwent amplification using RNA transcripts as the source. TCR CDR3 regions were first amplified by RT-PCR with HTBI primers. In TCRdb, the multiplex PCR reads were re-called with MiXCR into one record per CDR3 protein. The sample yields 600,000 to 650,000 distinct CDR3 sequences, 15% to 20% seen once. Sequenced input: blood. The receptors originated from a woman between 25 and 40 years old with Graves' hyperthyroidism.

This clonotype was recorded at least ten times. The rearrangement uses TRBV27 and TRBJ1-6, with 8 bases aligning to TRBD1. The CDR3 is 14 residues long. CDR1 is MNHEY, CDR2 SMNVEV, per germline (reference sequence). J lost 10 bases, V lost 5 bases, and 7 bases had no gene match. CDR3 bases: TGTGCCAGCAGTCCCGACAGGGGCGAATCACCCCTCCACTTT. This encodes CASSPDRGESPLHF.

This clonotype showed up many times. The chain is built from TRBV6-5 and TRBJ2-3; the D gene is possibly TRBD1 (5 bases). CDR1 is MNHEY, CDR2 SVGAGI, per germline. The CDR3 consists of 16 residues. V was shortened by 0 bases and J by 2 bases, with 12 bases between the two germline ends. The CDR3 spells CASSYSLGLPTDTQYF. As DNA, the CDR3 is TGTGCCAGCAGTTACTCGCTGGGGCTACCCACAGATACGCAGTATTTT.

This chain connects TRBV7-9 to TRBJ2-2; 13 positions agree with TRBD2. In germline, CDR1 is SEHNR, CDR2 FQNEAQ (reference sequence). The CDR3 length is 17 residues. The trim removed 4 bases at V and 3 bases at J, leaving 5 bases unmatched. In DNA form, the CDR3 reads TGTGCCAGCAGCTCCGGGACTAGCGGGACCTACACCGGGGAGCTGTTTTTT. It specifies CASSSGTSGTYTGELFF.

The V call is TRBV24-1, the J call TRBJ2-2; D is undetermined. V lost 7 bases and J 6 bases, leaving 14 bases between the germline ends. Germline assignment: CDR1 KGHDR and CDR2 SFDVKD. The CDR3 is 14 amino acids. DNA of the CDR3: TGTGCCACCAGAAGGGAATCGTGGCCCGGGGAGCTGTTTTTT. It is translated as CATRRESWPGELFF.

This clonotype was seen many times. CDR3 DNA: TGTGCCAGCAGCCCCAGGAGCTCCTACGAGCAGTACTTC. Its protein is CASSPRSSYEQYF. This chain joins TRBV6-1 and TRBJ2-7, with no clear D. CDR3 length: 13 residues. CDR1 and CDR2 from the germline V gene are MNHNS and SASEGT. The ends were cut back, 6 bases at V and 0 bases at J, with 9 bases in the middle.

The sample holds many counts of this clonotype. The V gene is TRBV27, the J gene TRBJ2-7; 9 bases map to TRBD2. V dropped 2 bases and J dropped 4; count of bases not matched to a gene: 6. This CDR3 contains 15 residues. CDR1 and CDR2 from the germline V gene are MNHEY and SMNVEV (reference sequence). This CDR3 reads CASSLGAGGWYEQYF. The CDR3 bases are TGTGCCAGCAGTTTAGGAGCGGGAGGTTGGTACGAGCAGTACTTC.

The CDR3 here is CASRGSSGRGEQFF. In DNA form, the CDR3 reads TGTGCCAGCAGGGGGTCTAGCGGGAGGGGTGAGCAGTTCTTC. The chain uses TRBV12-3 or TRBV12-4 and TRBJ2-1; TRBD2 agrees at 12 bases. Trimming removed 6 bases from V and 9 bases from J; junction bases left unmatched: 6. The CDR3 sequence is 14 residues long.

This clonotype was seen a few times. V gene TRBV6-1 combines with J gene TRBJ2-6; 8 bases match TRBD1. This CDR3 has 16 residues. Germline CDR1 and CDR2: MNHNS and SASEGT. V was pared by 3 bases and J by 4 bases, with 5 bases of the junction left unmatched. The CDR3 DNA sequence: TGTGCCAGCAGTGAGACAGGGGCGGCCGGGGCCAACGTCCTGACTTTC. Protein: CASSETGAAGANVLTF.